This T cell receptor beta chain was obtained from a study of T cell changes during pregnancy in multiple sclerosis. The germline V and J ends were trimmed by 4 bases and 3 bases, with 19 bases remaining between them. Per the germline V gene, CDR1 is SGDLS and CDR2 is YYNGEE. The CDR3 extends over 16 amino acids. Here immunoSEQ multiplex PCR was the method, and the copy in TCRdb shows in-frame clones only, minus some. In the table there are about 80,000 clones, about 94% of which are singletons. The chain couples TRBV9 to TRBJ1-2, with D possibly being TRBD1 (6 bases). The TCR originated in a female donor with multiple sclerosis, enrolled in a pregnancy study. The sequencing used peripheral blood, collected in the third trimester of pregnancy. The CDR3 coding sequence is TGTGCCAGCAGCCCACCATTCTTGGCAGGGGACTATGGCTACACCTTC. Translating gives CASSPPFLAGDYGYTF. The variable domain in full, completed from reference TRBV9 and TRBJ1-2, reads DSGVTQTPKHLITATGQRVTLRCSPRSGDLSVYWYQQSLDQGLQFLIQYYNGEERAKGNILERFSAQQFPDLHSELNLSSLELGDSALYFCASSPPFLAGDYGYTFGSGTRLTVV.